The T cell receptor (beta chain) under discussion was sequenced for a study of cytomegalovirus exposure and HLA in healthy donors. PCR employed 60 Vbeta and 13 Jbeta primers. Sequencing was performed with immunoSEQ multiplex PCR; in TCRdb, only in-frame clones are kept and a portion is missing. The sample holds tens of thousands of clones, over 60% seen once. The V end was cut by 0 bases, the J end by 2 bases, with 5 bases between. Per the germline V gene, CDR1 is SGHVS and CDR2 is FNYEAQ. This CDR3 has 13 amino acids. The J gene is TRBJ2-7, the V gene TRBV7-6, with no clear D. The sample taken for sequencing was PBMCs. The receptor's source is a man younger than 40 in good health and CMV-seropositive. CDR3 DNA: TGTGCCAGCAGCTTAGCACAGACCTACGAGCAGTACTTC. This codes for CASSLAQTYEQYF.